The 20 T cell receptor beta chains below come from one sample, sequenced in a study of control samples from healthy donors and cancer patients. Here immunoSEQ multiplex PCR was the method, and the copy in TCRdb shows in-frame clones only, minus some. The sample yields 100,000 to 150,000 clones, over 75% seen once. The specimen was blood. These receptors were obtained from a man between 18 and 35 years old in good health.

The V and J genes are TRBV9 and TRBJ1-1; TRBD1 matches at 11 bases. The CDR3 has 15 amino acids. V trimming: 5 bases; J trimming: 7 bases; junction bases outside the gene matches: 10. Germline values: CDR1 SGDLS, CDR2 YYNGEE. The CDR3 spells CASSGTGTGGGEAFF. For the CDR3, the DNA is TGTGCCAGCAGTGGAACCGGGACAGGGGGTGGTGAAGCTTTCTTT.

This clone occurred once. The chain has TRBV28 and TRBJ2-1; TRBD1 is a possible D gene (5 bases). Trimming removed 4 bases at V and 4 bases at J, with 14 bases between. This CDR3 is 15 amino acids long. Germline CDR1 is MDHEN and CDR2 is SYDVKM. This chain's CDR3 is CASSSRQLYYNEQFF. CDR3 nucleotides: TGTGCCAGCAGTTCGAGACAGCTTTATTACAATGAGCAGTTCTTC.

DNA of the CDR3: TGCAGCCTTAACAGGGGGTCAAGGACTGAAGCTTTCTTT. It codes for CSLNRGSRTEAFF. The chain has TRBV29-1 and TRBJ1-1; TRBD1 aligns across 8 bases. CDR1 SQVTM and CDR2 ANQGSEA come from the germline V gene. The CDR3 totals 13 residues. The J segment lost 5 bases and the V segment lost 8 bases, leaving 10 bases of the junction unmatched.

This clone has just one count. The chain joins TRBV27 to TRBJ2-1; 8 nucleotides match TRBD2. Germline assignment: CDR1 MNHEY and CDR2 SMNVEV (reference sequence). The V segment lost 5 bases and the J segment 8 bases; nucleotides outside the gene matches: 14. The CDR3 sequence is 16 residues long. CDR3 region: CASSPPPGGGSYEQFF. The CDR3 bases are TGTGCCAGCAGTCCCCCCCCTGGCGGGGGGTCGTATGAGCAGTTCTTC.

The chain uses TRBV6-5 and TRBJ2-7, with 7 nucleotides matching TRBD2. Germline-derived CDR1 and CDR2 are MNHEY and SVGAGI. V lost 5 bases and J lost 3; bases outside the gene matches: 7. This CDR3 is built from 14 residues. CDR3 amino acids: CASSTGTKSYEQYV. The DNA of the CDR3 is TGTGCCAGCAGTACCGGGACTAAGAGCTACGAGCAGTACGTC.

The chain carries TRBV27 and TRBJ2-1; 15 bases match TRBD2. Germline V gives CDR1 MNHEY, CDR2 SMNVEV (reference sequence). This CDR3 contains 19 residues. V trimming: 4 bases; J trimming: 8 bases; junction bases outside the gene matches: 15. CDR3 loop: CASSSGTSGRPLYRDEQFF. The CDR3 DNA reads as TGTGCCAGCAGTTCCGGGACTAGCGGGAGGCCCCTCTACCGAGATGAGCAGTTCTTC.

This clone occurred once. This chain links TRBV11-3 with TRBJ2-7, with TRBD1 matching 7 bases. Germline CDR1 SGHNT, CDR2 YENEEA. The length of the CDR3 is 17 residues. V trimming: 4 bases; J trimming: 1 base; junction bases outside the gene matches: 13. This CDR3 reads CASSSTPGQITSYEQYV. The CDR3 nucleotides are TGTGCCAGCAGCTCCACTCCGGGACAGATCACTTCCTACGAGCAGTACGTC.

The chain employs TRBV12-3 or TRBV12-4 and TRBJ2-7, with 7 nucleotides matching TRBD1. The V gene end was trimmed by 6 bases and the J gene end by 5 bases; junction bases not matched to a gene: 7. The CDR3 is 13 residues long. In DNA, the CDR3 is TGTGCCAGCAGCCCCGGGACAGTCCACGAGCAGTACGTC. This encodes CASSPGTVHEQYV.

The chain combines TRBV19 with TRBJ1-2, with 9 positions matching TRBD1. After removal of 1 base from V and 8 bases from J, the junction contained 11 bases not matched to a gene. The germline V gene has CDR1 LNHDA and CDR2 SQIVND (reference sequence). This CDR3 contains 16 residues. CDR3 nucleotide sequence: TGTGCCAGTAGTATAGGACCCGGGGACAGGGCAAGCGGCTACACCTTC. Translated: CASSIGPGDRASGYTF. Variable domain in full (rest from reference TRBV19 and TRBJ1-2): DGGITQSPKYLFRKEGQNVTLSCEQNLNHDAMYWYRQDPGQGLRLIYYSQIVNDFQKGDIAEGYSVSREKKESFPLTVTSAQKNPTAFYLCASSIGPGDRASGYTFGSGTRLTVV.

The V call is TRBV27, the J call TRBJ2-7; the D gene is possibly TRBD2 (6 bases). V dropped 3 bases and J dropped 2 bases, with 11 bases sitting between them. Germline V gene data show CDR1 as MNHEY and CDR2 as SMNVEV (reference sequence). The CDR3 sequence is 14 residues long. Here the CDR3 reads CASSLGGRTYEQYF. CDR3 DNA sequence: TGTGCCAGCAGTTTGGGAGGTAGGACCTACGAGCAGTACTTC.

The V call is TRBV12-3 or TRBV12-4, the J call TRBJ2-4; no definite D call. This CDR3 region has 11 residues. V shed 6 bases and J shed 8 bases, with 8 bases lying between them. CDR3 DNA: TGTGCCAGCAGCTACATGGACATTCAGTACTTC. This encodes CASSYMDIQYF.

The rearrangement uses TRBV3-1 (or the pseudogene TRBV3-2) and TRBJ2-7; tentatively, D is TRBD1 (5 bases). The CDR3 covers 14 residues. Germline CDR1 LGHDT, CDR2 YNNKEL (reference sequence). V shed 0 bases and J shed 3 bases, with 9 bases lying between them. CDR3 residues: CASSQDRVNYEQYF. Written as DNA, the CDR3 is TGTGCCAGCAGCCAAGACAGGGTGAACTACGAGCAGTACTTC.

This clone came up once. J is TRBJ2-5 and V is TRBV5-7; D is undetermined. TRBV5-7 is an ORF; its function is uncertain. Trimming took off 1 base at V and 4 bases at J, with 8 bases between the two ends. The CDR3 loop spans 13 amino acids. The CDR3 reads CASSLSFPETQYF. CDR3 nucleotides: TGTGCCAGCAGCTTGTCATTTCCAGAGACCCAGTACTTC.

The rearrangement joins TRBV6-5 to TRBJ1-1; no firm D call. Germline V gene lookup returns CDR1 MNHEY and CDR2 SVGAGI. The CDR3 is 16 amino acids. Trimming took 0 bases from V and 4 from J, leaving 15 bases between them. The CDR3 DNA reads TGTGCCAGCAGTTACTCACCCGGACGCCGGGCCACTGAAGCTTTCTTT. This translates into CASSYSPGRRATEAFF.

The rearrangement uses TRBV3-1 (or the pseudogene TRBV3-2) and TRBJ1-2, with 7 bases fitting TRBD1. The CDR3 length is 16 residues. V was clipped by 0 bases and J by 4 bases; unmatched bases: 8. Germline V gene data show CDR1 as LGHDT and CDR2 as YNNKEL (reference sequence). Here the CDR3 DNA reads TGTGCCAGCAGCCAAGATGTGGCAGGGGGAGGCTATGGCTACACCTTC. This translates into CASSQDVAGGGYGYTF.

With regard to this clone: Other DNA sequences in the sample encode the same CDR3. The rearrangement joins TRBV4-1 to TRBJ2-5, with D unresolved. The CDR3 has 13 amino acids. Per germline, CDR1 MGHRA and CDR2 YSYEKL. V was trimmed by 3 bases and J by 4 bases, leaving 9 bases between them. DNA for the CDR3: TGCGCCAGCAGCCACCCCGGCGGAGAGACCCAGTACTTC. Translation: CASSHPGGETQYF.

The chain joins TRBV7-3 to TRBJ2-2; D may be TRBD2 (7 bases). The CDR3 is 15 residues long. V lost 2 bases and J lost 4, with 11 bases in between. Germline V lookup: CDR1 SGHTA, CDR2 FQGTGA. As DNA, the CDR3 is TGTGCCAGCAGCTTAGGGGGGGCAGGCACCGGGGAGCTGTTTTTT. This gives the protein CASSLGGAGTGELFF. Full variable domain (outside the CDR3, taken from reference TRBV7-3 and TRBJ2-2): GAGVSQTPSNKVTEKGKYVELRCDPISGHTALYWYRQSLGQGPEFLIYFQGTGAADDSGLPNDRFFAVRPEGSVSTLKIQRTERGDSAVYLCASSLGGAGTGELFFGEGSRLTVL.

The J gene is TRBJ1-1, the V gene TRBV11-2; D possibly corresponds to TRBD1 (6 bases). Trimming shortened V by 6 bases and J by 1 base, and 12 bases separated the two germline ends. The V gene's germline CDR1 is SGHAT and CDR2 FQNNGV. CDR3 length equals 14 residues. The CDR3 DNA reads as TGTGCCAGCAGTATTACAGGGTGGAACACTGAAGCTTTCTTT. Its translation is CASSITGWNTEAFF. Full variable domain (rest looked up from reference TRBV11-2 and TRBJ1-1): EAGVAQSPRYKIIEKRQSVAFWCNPISGHATLYWYQQILGQGPKLLIQFQNNGVVDDSQLPKDRFSAERLKGVDSTLKIQPAKLEDSAVYLCASSITGWNTEAFFGQGTRLTVV.

The V call is TRBV2, the J call TRBJ1-1; D gene ambiguous. This CDR3 has 11 amino acids. The ends were cut back, 7 bases at V and 5 bases at J, with 8 bases in the middle. From germline, CDR1 is SNHLY and CDR2 FYNNEI. This chain's CDR3 is CASTTPTEAFF. CDR3 DNA sequence: TGTGCCAGCACGACGCCAACTGAAGCTTTCTTT.

The chain joins TRBV6-1 to TRBJ1-2; the D is unclear. CDR1 is MNHNS, CDR2 SASEGT, per germline. V dropped 2 bases and J dropped 6 bases, with 10 bases sitting between them. The CDR3 extends over 13 amino acids. CDR3 region: CASSEWSMHGYTF. In DNA, the CDR3 is TGTGCCAGCAGTGAATGGTCGATGCATGGCTACACCTTC.